This T cell receptor beta chain emerged from a study of type 1 and type 2 diabetes patients. Study in general: Participants included type 1 and type 2 diabetes patients plus nondiabetic controls. CD4+ or CD8+ T cells were positively selected from PBMCs with microbeads. Study conclusions and caveats: Some expanded clones seen only in T1D might occur in additional T2D or control samples.

Concerning this clonotype: Its matching antigen is unknown.

All diabetic donors were classified as either type 1 or type 2 diabetes. Genomic DNA was the PCR template. Multiplex PCR with 30 forward and 13 reverse primers amplified the TCR beta CDR3. TCRdb analysed the multiplex PCR reads with MiXCR anew, one entry per CDR3 protein. The repertoire holds 280,000 or so distinct CDR3 sequences, more than 40% seen once, with roughly an eighth in the top ten. Between the trimmed V and J ends, which lost 8 bases and 3 bases, there was a span of 11 bases. The CDR3 consists of 12 residues. Germline V gene lookup returns CDR1 MNHEY and CDR2 SVGAGI. The source material was peripheral blood mononuclear cells (PBMCs). This sequence joins TRBV6-5 and TRBJ2-7, with D possibly TRBD1 on 5 matching bases. The receptor's source is a man aged 18 to 30 with type 2 diabetes. This CDR3 is CASLKGNYEQYF. The CDR3 DNA reads TGTGCCAGCCTCAAGGGGAACTACGAGCAGTACTTC.